In its sample, the clone carrying this T cell receptor beta chain was seen a few times. The CDR3 extends over 18 amino acids. V lost 6 bases, J lost 8 bases, and 31 bases lay in between. The germline CDR1 and CDR2 sequences are MDHEN and SYDVKM. These data come from a study of blood T cell repertoires in COVID-19. Study processing details: Cell counts per sample came from amplifying reference gene primers. TCRdb keeps only in-frame clones here, not all; method: immunoSEQ multiplex PCR. The V and J calls and clone size were taken over from that table, and D and trimming were inferred from the DNA. The table records 250,000 to 400,000 clones, roughly 90% of them present only once.

The specimen was peripheral blood. The receptor was derived from a woman younger than 45 with COVID-19, enrolled during active disease. The rearrangement uses TRBV28 and TRBJ1-2; D possibly corresponds to TRBD1 (6 bases). CDR3: CASRGPGGARDLQFGYTF. The CDR3 region has the DNA TGTGCCAGCAGGGGACCTGGGGGGGCCCGAGACTTACAGTTCGGCTACACCTTC.